The next 21 T cell receptor beta chains were all read from a single sample in a study of cytomegalovirus exposure and HLA in healthy donors. This PCR relied on a set of 60 Vbeta primers and 13 Jbeta primers. The protocol was immunoSEQ multiplex PCR, while the TCRdb copy is restricted to in-frame clones and leaves out a portion. The sample contains about 150,000 clones, approximately 9% of which appear only once. What was sequenced was PBMCs. The source is a male donor in good health and CMV-seronegative.

J is TRBJ2-7 and V is TRBV2; weak D call: TRBD1 (5 bases). Trimming took off 8 bases at V and 3 bases at J, with 20 bases between the two ends. This CDR3 spans 15 amino acids. Germline CDR1 reads SNHLY; CDR2 reads FYNNEI. The CDR3 here is CASSGLRERGYEQYF. The CDR3 nucleotides read TGTGCCAGCTCAGGTCTAAGGGAAAGGGGCTACGAGCAGTACTTC. The entire variable domain, with the rest obtained from reference TRBV2 and TRBJ2-7, is as follows: EPEVTQTPSHQVTQMGQEVILRCVPISNHLYFYWYRQILGQKVEFLVSFYNNEISEKSEIFDDQFSVERPDGSNFTLKIRSTKLEDSAMYFCASSGLRERGYEQYFGPGTRLTVT.

V usage is TRBV19 and J usage is TRBJ2-2; maybe TRBD2 (5 bases). Germline V gene lookup returns CDR1 LNHDA and CDR2 SQIVND (reference sequence). V lost 3 bases to trimming and J lost 7 bases, with 21 bases between them. The CDR3 consists of 17 residues. CDR3 sequence (DNA): TGTGCCAGTAGTATGATTCCGGGTGGAGGTCCTTTCGGGGAGCTGTTTTTT. It yields the protein CASSMIPGGGPFGELFF.

V is TRBV29-1 and J is TRBJ2-7; maybe TRBD1 (7 bases). From germline, CDR1 is SQVTM and CDR2 ANQGSEA. There are 13 residues in the CDR3. V was shortened by 6 bases and J by 0 bases, with 12 bases between the two germline ends. CDR3 nucleotides: TGCAGCGTGGGCGGGACAGCCTCCTACGAGCAGTACTTC. Translated, it gives CSVGGTASYEQYF.

The rearrangement links TRBV9 to TRBJ2-3; 7 bases agree with TRBD2. Germline assignment: CDR1 SGDLS and CDR2 YYNGEE. This CDR3 comprises 15 residues. V was pared by 4 bases and J by 2 bases, with 7 bases of the junction left unmatched. CDR3 amino acids: CASSPFGLDTDTQYF. The CDR3 coding sequence is TGTGCCAGCAGCCCATTTGGACTAGACACAGATACGCAGTATTTT.

Details on this clone: Additional DNA sequences in this sample encode the identical CDR3. The chain recombines TRBV6-1 with TRBJ1-4, with a possible D match to TRBD1 (6 bases). CDR3 length: 15 amino acids. Germline V CDR1 and CDR2: MNHNS, SASEGT. Trimming removed 2 bases at V and 4 bases at J, with 11 bases between. The CDR3 DNA is TGTGCCAGCAGTGAATCGACAGGATTTAATGAAAAACTGTTTTTT. Translated, it gives CASSESTGFNEKLFF.

This clone showed up just a few times. The CDR3 sequence is CASSGGLADSSYNEQFF. Written as DNA, the CDR3 is TGTGCCAGCAGCGGGGGACTAGCGGATAGCTCCTACAATGAGCAGTTCTTC. The chain links TRBV7-6 to TRBJ2-1; 11 bases line up with TRBD2. The CDR3 covers 17 residues. Germline CDR1 and CDR2: SGHVS and FNYEAQ. The J segment lost 0 bases and the V segment lost 5 bases, leaving 6 bases of the junction unmatched.

The V call is TRBV28, the J call TRBJ1-2, with D possibly being TRBD1 (5 bases). This CDR3 is 14 amino acids long. Trimming removed 6 bases from V and 3 bases from J, with 14 bases in between. Germline lookup yields CDR1 MDHEN and CDR2 SYDVKM. The CDR3: CASSPGQPYYGYTF. The CDR3 coding sequence is TGTGCCAGCAGCCCCGGACAACCGTACTATGGCTACACCTTC.

The genes are TRBV5-1 and TRBJ1-6, with D perhaps matching TRBD1 (6 bases). Germline V gives CDR1 SGHRS, CDR2 YFSETQ. Trimming took off 2 bases at V and 10 bases at J, with 19 bases between the two ends. This CDR3 region has 16 residues. The CDR3 sequence is CASSLPRGHGESPLHF. In nucleotides, the CDR3 is TGCGCCAGCAGCTTACCTAGGGGACATGGAGAATCACCCCTCCACTTT. Full variable domain (missing parts from reference TRBV5-1 and TRBJ1-6): KAGVTQTPRYLIKTRGQQVTLSCSPISGHRSVSWYQQTPGQGLQFLFEYFSETQRNKGNFPGRFSGRQFSNSRSEMNVSTLELGDSALYLCASSLPRGHGESPLHFGNGTRLTVT.

This chain links TRBV4-2 with TRBJ2-6, with TRBD1 matching 11 bases. Looked up from germline, CDR1 is LGHNA and CDR2 is YNFKEQ. J lost 3 bases, V lost 2 bases, and 9 bases had no gene match. This CDR3 has 19 amino acids. The CDR3 region has the DNA TGTGCCAGCAGCCAACAACCGGGACAGGGGGTAATTGGGGCCAACGTCCTGACTTTC. Protein sequence: CASSQQPGQGVIGANVLTF.

This clone occurred a few times. The chain has TRBV19 and TRBJ2-7; 8 bases map to TRBD2. The CDR3 extends over 15 amino acids. Germline values: CDR1 LNHDA, CDR2 SQIVND (reference sequence). The J segment lost 2 bases and the V segment lost 1 base, leaving 4 bases of the junction unmatched. CDR3 residues: CASSIGSGSTYEQYF. The CDR3 DNA sequence: TGTGCCAGTAGTATAGGCAGCGGGAGTACCTACGAGCAGTACTTC.

The rearrangement joins TRBV2 to TRBJ2-2, with D unclear. This CDR3 region has 14 residues. Trimming took off 6 bases at V and 0 bases at J, with 8 bases between the two ends. Germline-derived CDR1 and CDR2 are SNHLY and FYNNEI. The CDR3 sequence: CASRQLPNTGELFF. CDR3 DNA: TGTGCCAGCAGGCAACTACCGAACACCGGGGAGCTGTTTTTT.

This clone was observed a handful of times. The V and J genes are TRBV4-3 and TRBJ2-1; D ambiguous. V was trimmed by 0 bases and J by 8 bases, leaving 8 bases between them. Germline loops: CDR1 LGHNA, CDR2 YSLEER. The CDR3 has 13 amino acids. The CDR3 reads CASSQELSHEQFF. CDR3 DNA: TGCGCCAGCAGCCAAGAACTCTCACATGAGCAGTTCTTC.

There are a few counts of this clone. This rearrangement joins TRBV28 to TRBJ1-5; 9 bases agree with TRBD1. Germline values: CDR1 MDHEN, CDR2 SYDVKM. This CDR3 region has 15 residues. V trimming: 6 bases; J trimming: 10 bases; junction bases outside the gene matches: 13. The CDR3 spells CASRYAGTGSKPQHF. The DNA of the CDR3 is TGTGCCAGCAGATATGCCGGGACAGGGTCGAAACCCCAGCATTTT.

This clone was seen a few times. V is TRBV28 and J is TRBJ1-2, with D perhaps matching TRBD1 (6 bases). The ends were cut back, 3 bases at V and 5 bases at J, with 19 bases in the middle. CDR1 and CDR2 from the germline V gene are MDHEN and SYDVKM. The CDR3 loop spans 16 amino acids. The CDR3 region has the DNA TGTGCCAGCAGTTTGGGGCCCGCGGGGGCAAGGTATGGCTACACCTTC. Translating it yields CASSLGPAGARYGYTF.

J is TRBJ2-2 and V is TRBV30; 8 positions match TRBD2. CDR1 and CDR2 from the germline V gene are GTSNPN and SVGIG (reference sequence). The CDR3 loop spans 14 amino acids. V lost 5 bases, J lost 7 bases, and 9 bases stayed unmatched. DNA of the CDR3: TGTGCCTGGGCCGGGACTAGGTGGAACGGGGAGCTGTTTTTT. This codes for CAWAGTRWNGELFF.

In this sample, this clone turned up a few times. This chain uses TRBV27 with TRBJ1-2; no reliable D call. Germline lookup yields CDR1 MNHEY and CDR2 SMNVEV (reference sequence). The ends were cut back, 5 bases at V and 4 bases at J, with 14 bases in the middle. CDR3 length equals 14 residues. Here the CDR3 DNA reads TGTGCCAGCAGTCCATGGCCCAGCGGCTATGGCTACACCTTC. Protein sequence: CASSPWPSGYGYTF.

This clone was observed a handful of times. J is TRBJ2-4 and V is TRBV7-2; unclear D gene. Looked up from germline, CDR1 is SGHTA and CDR2 is FQGNSA. This CDR3 contains 14 residues. V was trimmed by 1 base and J by 14 bases, leaving 18 bases between them. The DNA of the CDR3 is TGTGCCAGCAGCTTAGAGACATCTTCCCGGTTAAAGTACTTC. Protein sequence: CASSLETSSRLKYF.

V is TRBV6-5 and J is TRBJ2-2; D not certain. The CDR3 sequence is 16 residues long. V lost 3 bases and J lost 1, with 12 bases in between. CDR1 is MNHEY and CDR2 is SVGAGI in the germline V gene. The CDR3 nucleotides read TGTGCCAGCAGTTATTCGATGGCAGAGAACACCGGGGAGCTGTTTTTT. This codes for CASSYSMAENTGELFF.

The chain combines TRBV5-4 with TRBJ2-1, with TRBD2 identical over 12 bases. The length of the CDR3 is 19 residues. CDR1 and CDR2 (germline): SGHNT, YYREEE (reference sequence). V was clipped by 4 bases and J by 8 bases; unmatched bases: 19. The CDR3 here is CASSAGRLAGGPSGDEQFF. The DNA for the CDR3 is TGTGCCAGCAGCGCAGGGCGGCTAGCGGGAGGGCCCTCGGGCGATGAGCAGTTCTTC.

This clone has just a few counts. This rearrangement joins TRBV6-4 to TRBJ2-2, with D maybe TRBD1 (6 bases). Trimming shortened V by 2 bases and J by 3 bases, and 10 bases separated the two germline ends. Germline lookup yields CDR1 MRHNA and CDR2 SNTAGT. The CDR3 sequence is 15 residues long. Here the CDR3 reads CASSDSAGDTGELFF. The DNA for the CDR3 is TGTGCCAGCAGTGACAGTGCAGGGGACACCGGGGAGCTGTTTTTT.

This clone was seen more than once but under ten times. The rearrangement uses TRBV7-3 and TRBJ2-1, with 9 bases fitting TRBD1. After removal of 4 bases from V and 8 bases from J, the junction contained 6 bases not matched to a gene. Germline lookup yields CDR1 SGHTA and CDR2 FQGTGA. The length of the CDR3 is 14 residues. Here the CDR3 DNA reads TGTGCCAGCAGCTCCCGACAGGGGGGCGATGAGCAGTTCTTC. This encodes CASSSRQGGDEQFF.